The clone carrying this T cell receptor (beta chain) has just a few counts. Its antigen is not known. These data originate in a study of T cell repertoires in cytomegalovirus infection. Overall study: Shared public TCR beta signatures pointed to both CMV infection and a matching HLA type. Study findings and constraints: HLA-C-restricted CMV clonotypes gave the most frequent clonotype in two of eight donors. Based on cumulative public TCR beta family frequency, carriers of CMV plus the relevant HLA were identified.

V was shortened by 3 bases and J by 9 bases, with 14 bases between the two germline ends. This CDR3 region has 14 residues. TCRdb passed the reads through MiXCR, listing each CDR3 protein once. The sample carries more than 150,000 distinct CDR3 sequences, more than 15% recorded once. The specimen was CD8+ T cells from PBMCs. V gene TRBV12-3 or TRBV12-4 combines with J gene TRBJ2-2, with D uncertain. The receptor's source is a human donor in good health (CMV status not recorded). Some clones in this sample may be carry-over from other donors' samples. The CDR3 protein is CASSFGSSPRELFF. CDR3 bases: TGTGCCAGCAGTTTCGGGTCCTCCCCCCGGGAGCTGTTTTTT.